The 25 T cell receptor beta chains below come from one sample, sequenced in a study of T-cell reconstitution after alpha-beta-depleted transplantation in children. As it was prepared, the TCRbeta library received unique molecular identifiers. TCRdb analysed the PCR reads with MiXCR anew, one entry per CDR3 protein. The top ten hold 5% to 6% of the sample, which has about 230,000 distinct CDR3 sequences, 9.7% seen once. Sequenced material: PBMCs from the stem cell graft donor, taken from the stem cell graft. Receptors originate from a human donor who donated a stem cell graft to a child with SCID.

The sample holds many counts of this clonotype. CDR3 sequence reads: CASSADRDTEAFF. The DNA of the CDR3 is TGTGCCAGCTCAGCTGACAGAGACACTGAAGCTTTCTTT. This chain connects TRBV18 to TRBJ1-1; the D gene is possibly TRBD1 (5 bases). The CDR3 has 13 amino acids. Germline V CDR1 and CDR2: KGHSH, LQKENI. Trimming stripped 5 bases from V and 3 bases from J, with 10 bases between.

This clonotype was detected many times. The V gene is TRBV28, the J gene TRBJ1-5; D gene uncertain. Germline assignment: CDR1 MDHEN and CDR2 SYDVKM. V lost 6 bases, J lost 3 bases, and 9 bases lay in between. The CDR3 is 13 amino acids. In DNA, the CDR3 is TGTGCCAGCAGGGAGACTCCCAATCAGCCCCAGCATTTT. Encoded protein: CASRETPNQPQHF.

This clonotype came up many times. The chain combines TRBV5-1 with TRBJ2-4; TRBD2 aligns across 15 bases. CDR1 is SGHRS, CDR2 YFSETQ, per germline. V shed 3 bases, J shed 2 bases, and the junction held 9 bases outside the gene matches. The CDR3 spans 19 residues. CDR3 amino acids: CASSWTSGGVGGTKNIQYF. The CDR3 nucleotides read TGCGCCAGCAGCTGGACTAGCGGGGGGGTTGGTGGGACCAAAAACATTCAGTACTTC.

As to this clonotype: It may be a read error: a sequence one base away is much more abundant. J is TRBJ1-2 and V is TRBV7-9; possibly TRBD1 for D (5 bases). The CDR3 has 12 residues. Germline V gene sequence: CDR1 SEHNR, CDR2 FQNEAQ (reference sequence). The CDR3 sequence is CARSLGDLGYTF. The CDR3 region has the DNA TGTGCCAGAAGCTTAGGGGATCTGGGCTACACCTTC. Together with reference TRBV7-9 and TRBJ1-2, the CDR3 gives the full variable domain: DTGVSQNPRHKITKRGQNVTFRCDPISEHNRLYWYRQTLGQGPEFLTYFQNEAQLEKSRLLSDRFSAERPKGSFSTLEIQRTEQGDSAMYLCARSLGDLGYTFGSGTRLTVV.

This clonotype was seen repeatedly, ten times or more. The rearrangement uses TRBV7-2 and TRBJ2-1; 9 bases fit TRBD2. The V and J ends lost 0 bases and 2 bases, in that order; junction bases with no gene match: 2. Germline V CDR1 and CDR2: SGHTA, FQGNSA. There are 16 residues in the CDR3. DNA for the CDR3: TGTGCCAGCAGCTTAGCCCCTAGCGGGGCCTACAATGAGCAGTTCTTC. Translated, it gives CASSLAPSGAYNEQFF.

This clonotype was seen ten or more times. The J gene is TRBJ2-5, the V gene TRBV29-1; D is perhaps TRBD1 (6 bases). The germline gives CDR1 SQVTM, CDR2 ANQGSEA. The V and J ends lost 6 bases and 2 bases respectively, with 10 bases between them. CDR3 length: 12 amino acids. CDR3 DNA: TGCAGCGTCGGACAGATTCAAGAGACCCAGTACTTC. Protein sequence: CSVGQIQETQYF.

In its sample, this clonotype was seen a few times. The chain recombines TRBV29-1 with TRBJ2-3; D is unresolved. V lost 5 bases and J 5 bases, leaving 5 bases between the germline ends. This CDR3 has 10 residues. The germline gives CDR1 SQVTM, CDR2 ANQGSEA. For the CDR3, the DNA is TGCAGCGTTAATCAAGATACGCAGTATTTT. Protein sequence: CSVNQDTQYF.

At least ten counts were recorded for this clonotype. CDR3 sequence reads: CSAPRTGYEQFF. The CDR3 region has the DNA TGCAGTGCTCCCCGGACAGGGTATGAGCAGTTCTTC. This sequence joins TRBV20-1 and TRBJ2-1; 8 nucleotides align to TRBD1. The J segment lost 8 bases and the V segment lost 5 bases, leaving 5 bases of the junction unmatched. Germline lookup yields CDR1 DFQATT and CDR2 SNEGSKA (reference sequence). The CDR3 sequence is 12 residues long.

As to this clonotype: This may stem from a read error, because a much larger clone lies one nucleotide away. The rearrangement uses TRBV11-2 and TRBJ2-1; no definite D call. Germline V gene sequence: CDR1 SGHAT, CDR2 FQNNGV. The CDR3 runs 14 residues. V lost 0 bases and J 8 bases, leaving 11 bases between the germline ends. The chain's CDR3 is CASSLDLRYYEQFF. In DNA, the CDR3 is TGTGCCAGCAGCTTAGATCTCAGGTATTATGAGCAGTTCTTC.

This clonotype has at least ten counts. This sequence joins TRBV20-1 and TRBJ1-2; D is unresolved. This CDR3 comprises 14 residues. The V and J ends lost 3 bases and 3 bases respectively, with 14 bases between them. The germline V gene has CDR1 DFQATT and CDR2 SNEGSKA (reference sequence). Written as DNA, the CDR3 is TGCAGTGCTAGGGTCGACACTCTCGACTATGGCTACACCTTC. This sequence encodes CSARVDTLDYGYTF.

V usage is TRBV28 and J usage is TRBJ2-3; tentatively, D is TRBD1 (5 bases). This CDR3 region has 14 residues. Germline lookup yields CDR1 MDHEN and CDR2 SYDVKM. Trimming removed 1 base from V and 3 bases from J, with 8 bases in between. The CDR3 loop is CASSLYPGTDTQYF. The CDR3 bases are TGTGCCAGCAGTTTATACCCAGGGACAGATACGCAGTATTTT.

This clonotype was counted at least ten times. The chain has TRBV27 and TRBJ1-6; D is uncertain. CDR1 MNHEY and CDR2 SMNVEV come from the germline V gene (reference sequence). Trimming took 5 bases from V and 0 from J, leaving 17 bases between them. This CDR3 has 18 amino acids. For the CDR3, the DNA is TGTGCCAGCAGTAGGTGGAGCGGGCCGAGCTCCTATAATTCACCCCTCCACTTT. This codes for CASSRWSGPSSYNSPLHF.

This clonotype was counted at least ten times. The chain recombines TRBV20-1 with TRBJ1-1; TRBD1 matches at 8 bases. The CDR3 totals 12 residues. Germline CDR1 reads DFQATT; CDR2 reads SNEGSKA (reference sequence). Trimming took 6 bases from V and 4 from J; bases not matched to a gene: 4. The CDR3 nucleotides read TGCAGTGCCGAGGGACAGGCCACTGAAGCTTTCTTT. Amino acids: CSAEGQATEAFF.

J is TRBJ2-1 and V is TRBV11-2, with TRBD2 matching over 9 bases. This CDR3 spans 18 amino acids. The ends lost 2 bases at V and 1 base at J; junction bases unmatched: 9. Germline V gives CDR1 SGHAT, CDR2 FQNNGV. CDR3 DNA: TGTGCCAGCAGCTTATTAAGCGGGGGGTGGAGGTCCTACAATGAGCAGTTCTTC. This gives the protein CASSLLSGGWRSYNEQFF.

The sample holds many counts of this clonotype. CDR3 amino acids: CASSERGVHEDTQYF. Here the CDR3 DNA reads TGTGCCAGCAGCGAGCGGGGGGTTCATGAAGATACGCAGTATTTT. The chain links TRBV9 to TRBJ2-3, with 9 bases that match TRBD2. The CDR3 totals 15 residues. Germline V gives CDR1 SGDLS, CDR2 YYNGEE. With V trimmed by 3 bases and J by 5 bases, 7 bases remained unmatched.

This clonotype was counted ten times or more. The genes are TRBV7-8 and TRBJ2-5; TRBD1 matches 8 bases. Germline V gene data show CDR1 as SGHVS and CDR2 as FQNEAQ. The CDR3 consists of 16 residues. After removal of 5 bases from V and 4 bases from J, the junction contained 12 bases not matched to a gene. The CDR3 spells CASSQTWTGSIETQYF. The CDR3 DNA reads TGTGCCAGCAGCCAAACCTGGACAGGGTCCATAGAGACCCAGTACTTC.

This clonotype was observed many times. The chain is built from TRBV7-9 and TRBJ2-7, with D tentatively TRBD1 (6 bases). V lost 5 bases to trimming and J lost 2 bases, with 16 bases between them. CDR1 is SEHNR, CDR2 FQNEAQ, per germline (reference sequence). This CDR3 spans 15 amino acids. This CDR3 is CASSPTGTPPYEQYF. The CDR3, as DNA: TGTGCCAGCAGCCCTACCGGGACACCTCCCTACGAGCAGTACTTC.

Many counts were recorded for this clonotype. This chain's CDR3 is CSAPDGNTEAFF. As DNA, the CDR3 is TGCAGTGCTCCGGACGGGAACACTGAAGCTTTCTTT. The rearrangement links TRBV20-1 to TRBJ1-1; D gene ambiguous. Germline-derived CDR1 and CDR2 are DFQATT and SNEGSKA (reference sequence). The CDR3 spans 12 residues. The V end lost 5 bases, the J end lost 1 base, and 8 bases lay between the germline ends.

This clonotype was observed a few times. This clone may be a read error of a much larger clone one base away. The rearrangement links TRBV5-1 to TRBJ1-2; tentatively, D is TRBD1 (5 bases). The CDR3 loop spans 13 amino acids. Trimming left V 3 bases short and J 12 bases short, with 18 bases between. Germline V gives CDR1 SGHRS, CDR2 YFSETQ. The CDR3 protein is CASSSVLSRGDTF. The CDR3 DNA follows: TGCGCCAGCAGCTCCGTGCTATCAAGGGGCGACACCTTC.

This clonotype showed up many times. The chain links TRBV20-1 to TRBJ2-3, with D perhaps matching TRBD2 (5 bases). The germline gives CDR1 DFQATT, CDR2 SNEGSKA (reference sequence). CDR3 length equals 14 residues. V was shortened by 3 bases and J by 0 bases, with 10 bases between the two germline ends. CDR3 sequence reads: CSARPGGSTDTQYF. The DNA for the CDR3 is TGCAGTGCTAGGCCCGGAGGTAGCACAGATACGCAGTATTTT.

This clonotype has a count of ten or more. The chain has TRBV12-3 or TRBV12-4 and TRBJ2-3, with D hard to call. V was shortened by 1 base and J by 4 bases, with 12 bases between the two germline ends. The CDR3 length is 15 residues. In DNA form, the CDR3 reads TGTGCCAGCAGTTTAGGCTGGATGTCGGCAGATACGCAGTATTTT. Its protein is CASSLGWMSADTQYF.

The J gene is TRBJ1-2, the V gene TRBV20-1; D gene uncertain. The V gene's germline CDR1 is DFQATT and CDR2 SNEGSKA (reference sequence). Trimming took off 6 bases at V and 5 bases at J, with 25 bases between the two ends. The CDR3 loop spans 16 amino acids. The CDR3 protein is CSAPGGKGTNWYGYTF. CDR3 in DNA: TGCAGTGCCCCCGGAGGGAAGGGAACCAATTGGTATGGCTACACCTTC.

The chain has TRBV3-1 and TRBJ1-6; a possible D gene is TRBD1 (6 bases). The CDR3 is made up of 16 amino acids. Trimming took off 2 bases at V and 10 bases at J, with 18 bases between the two ends. The V gene's germline CDR1 is LGHDT and CDR2 YNNKEL (reference sequence). As DNA, the CDR3 is TGTGCCAGCAGCCAAAGTAGGGAGGGGGGTGGATCACCCCTCCACTTT. It codes for CASSQSREGGGSPLHF.

This clonotype was recorded many times. V and J are TRBV10-3 and TRBJ2-5; no firm D call. This CDR3 comprises 14 residues. Trimming removed 0 bases from V and 1 base from J, with 6 bases in between. Germline V gene data show CDR1 as ENHRY and CDR2 as SYGVKD. The CDR3 sequence: CAISESGFQETQYF. In DNA, the CDR3 is TGTGCCATCAGTGAGTCAGGGTTCCAAGAGACCCAGTACTTC.

The table lists this clonotype with many counts. The chain links TRBV15 to TRBJ1-2; D may be TRBD1 (5 bases). Trimming stripped 5 bases from V and 7 bases from J, with 20 bases between. The CDR3 loop spans 15 amino acids. Looked up from germline, CDR1 is LNHNV and CDR2 is YYDKDF (reference sequence). CDR3 bases: TGTGCCACCAGCGCCCAGACCGGGACCATAGCTGGCTACACCTTC. Its protein product is CATSAQTGTIAGYTF.